The rows below give T cell receptor beta chains drawn from one sample of a study of T cells in Graves' hyperthyroidism and ophthalmopathy. TCRdb re-called the multiplex PCR reads with MiXCR, one entry per CDR3 protein. The sample lists over 700,000 distinct CDR3 sequences; 18% were seen once. The sample was blood. The receptor set was obtained from a woman aged 45-59 years with Graves' hyperthyroidism that later progressed to Graves' ophthalmopathy. Each CDR3 is given without its conserved first and last residue. Fields, in order: J gene, V gene, clone size, CDR3 protein. Size is omitted from some rows. Given values are once, few, many or a class for expanded clones.

TRBJ1-2 TRBV27 NA ASSLWGPDYGYT
TRBJ1-1 TRBV10-3 NA AISERGGRAEAF
TRBJ2-1 TRBV6-1 few ASSEFRQSSYNEQF
TRBJ2-2 TRBV29-1 few SVEEDVGQVTGELF
TRBJ1-6 TRBV2 few ASRVPEGGDYNSPLH
TRBJ1-2 TRBV7-2 many ASSPNTANYGYT
TRBJ2-3 TRBV6-5 few ASSYSMSGVSTDTQY
TRBJ2-3 TRBV6-2/TRBV6-3 NA ANSYPTSGGRTRGTDTQY
TRBJ1-6 TRBV12-3/TRBV12-4 many ATSFEFPRVGSSPLH
TRBJ1-1 TRBV18 NA ASSPNSGGRKNTEAS
TRBJ2-1 TRBV11-2 many ASLGDYNEQF
TRBJ2-6 TRBV12-3/TRBV12-4 few ASSPTGERANVLT
TRBJ1-2 TRBV12-3/TRBV12-4 NA ASSPGQHLNYGYT
TRBJ1-3 TRBV5-1 few ASSLEQTGNTIY
TRBJ1-5 TRBV12-3/TRBV12-4 many ASSFYGQGNQPQH
TRBJ2-7 TRBV6-2/TRBV6-3 few ASTRSGGSFYEQY
TRBJ1-2 TRBV5-1 NA ASSLAPGLYGYT
TRBJ1-5 TRBV20-1 few SANFGVHQPQH
TRBJ1-6 TRBV7-2 few ASSLLGLDYNSPLH
TRBJ1-1 TRBV10-3 NA AISERQGETEAF
TRBJ1-1 TRBV7-6 NA ASSSPPLGNTEAF
TRBJ1-5 TRBV7-9 few ASSSSDKNQPQH
TRBJ2-1 TRBV7-9 many ASSPRGSRSYNEQF
TRBJ1-1 TRBV3-1 many ASKIAGGTEAF
TRBJ1-2 TRBV5-1 few ASSAGTGSGYT
TRBJ2-4 TRBV2 few ASSGLIGSTDIQY
TRBJ2-3 TRBV7-3 NA ASSLLNGITDTQY
TRBJ2-5 TRBV6-2/TRBV6-3 NA ASTEMECQY
TRBJ2-3 TRBV18 NA ASSHSRPSVFTDTQY
TRBJ2-5 TRBV2 many ASSSSGGQETQY
TRBJ2-7 TRBV13 NA ASSFQSHYEQY
TRBJ1-5 TRBV12-3/TRBV12-4 many ASSSGGAQPQH
TRBJ2-2 TRBV7-7 many ASSALPNTGELF
TRBJ2-7 TRBV20-1 few SARDGAVDSYEQY
TRBJ1-6 TRBV7-8 NA ASSVTAYNSPLH
TRBJ1-5 TRBV5-1 many ASSLTGASNQPQH
TRBJ2-3 TRBV6-1 few ASSEFGPGGTQY
TRBJ1-1 TRBV12-3/TRBV12-4 once ASSPILNRGAF
TRBJ2-3 TRBV20-1 few SARRRGGTDTQY
TRBJ2-2 TRBV24-1 few ATSDRGAGAPNTGELF
TRBJ1-2 TRBV6-6 NA ASSYLGQGARGYT
TRBJ2-3 TRBV5-1 NA ASTQTPGPLPSTDTQY
TRBJ2-7 TRBV6-9 NA ASSSDGDGEQY
TRBJ2-1 TRBV6-5 many ASSSGTSGGNEQF